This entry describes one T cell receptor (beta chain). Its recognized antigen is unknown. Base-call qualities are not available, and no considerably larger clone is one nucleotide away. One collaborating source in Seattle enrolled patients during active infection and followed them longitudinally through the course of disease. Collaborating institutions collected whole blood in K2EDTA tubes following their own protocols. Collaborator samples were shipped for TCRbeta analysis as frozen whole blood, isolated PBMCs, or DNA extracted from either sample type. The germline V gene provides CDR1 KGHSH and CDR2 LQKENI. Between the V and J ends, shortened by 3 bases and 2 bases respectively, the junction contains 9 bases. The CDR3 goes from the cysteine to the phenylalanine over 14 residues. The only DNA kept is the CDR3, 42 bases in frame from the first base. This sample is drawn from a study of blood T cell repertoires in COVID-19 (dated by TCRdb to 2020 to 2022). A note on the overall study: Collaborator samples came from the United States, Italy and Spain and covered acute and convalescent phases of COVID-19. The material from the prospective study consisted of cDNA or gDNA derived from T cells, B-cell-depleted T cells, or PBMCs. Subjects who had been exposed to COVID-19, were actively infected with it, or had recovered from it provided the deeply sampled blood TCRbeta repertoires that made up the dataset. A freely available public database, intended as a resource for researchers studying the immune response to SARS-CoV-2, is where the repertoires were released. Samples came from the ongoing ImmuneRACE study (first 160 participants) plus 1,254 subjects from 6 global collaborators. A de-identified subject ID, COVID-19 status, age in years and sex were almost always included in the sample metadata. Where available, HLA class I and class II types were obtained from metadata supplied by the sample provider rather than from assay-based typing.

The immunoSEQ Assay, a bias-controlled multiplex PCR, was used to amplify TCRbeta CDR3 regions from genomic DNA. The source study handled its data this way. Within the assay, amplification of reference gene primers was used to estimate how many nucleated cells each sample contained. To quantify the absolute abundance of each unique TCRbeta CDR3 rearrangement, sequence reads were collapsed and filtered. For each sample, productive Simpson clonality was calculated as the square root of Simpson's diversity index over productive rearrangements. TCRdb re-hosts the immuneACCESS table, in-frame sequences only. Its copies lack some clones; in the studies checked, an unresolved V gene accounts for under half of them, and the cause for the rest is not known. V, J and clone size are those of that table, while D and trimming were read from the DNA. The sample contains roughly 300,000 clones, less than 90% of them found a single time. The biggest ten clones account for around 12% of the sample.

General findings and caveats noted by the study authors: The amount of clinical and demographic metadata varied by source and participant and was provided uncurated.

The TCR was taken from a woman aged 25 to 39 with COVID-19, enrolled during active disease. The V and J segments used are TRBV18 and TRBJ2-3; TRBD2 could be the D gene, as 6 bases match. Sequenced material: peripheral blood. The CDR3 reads CASSPRGTTDTQYF. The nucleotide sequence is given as TGTGCCAGCTCACCCCGGGGGACCACAGATACGCAGTATTTT. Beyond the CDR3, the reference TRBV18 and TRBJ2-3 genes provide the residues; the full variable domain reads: NAGVMQNPRHLVRRRGQEARLRCSPMKGHSHVYWYRQLPEEGLKFMVYLQKENIIDESGMPKERFSAEFPKEGPSILRIQQVVRGDSAAYFCASSPRGTTDTQYFGPGTRLTVL.